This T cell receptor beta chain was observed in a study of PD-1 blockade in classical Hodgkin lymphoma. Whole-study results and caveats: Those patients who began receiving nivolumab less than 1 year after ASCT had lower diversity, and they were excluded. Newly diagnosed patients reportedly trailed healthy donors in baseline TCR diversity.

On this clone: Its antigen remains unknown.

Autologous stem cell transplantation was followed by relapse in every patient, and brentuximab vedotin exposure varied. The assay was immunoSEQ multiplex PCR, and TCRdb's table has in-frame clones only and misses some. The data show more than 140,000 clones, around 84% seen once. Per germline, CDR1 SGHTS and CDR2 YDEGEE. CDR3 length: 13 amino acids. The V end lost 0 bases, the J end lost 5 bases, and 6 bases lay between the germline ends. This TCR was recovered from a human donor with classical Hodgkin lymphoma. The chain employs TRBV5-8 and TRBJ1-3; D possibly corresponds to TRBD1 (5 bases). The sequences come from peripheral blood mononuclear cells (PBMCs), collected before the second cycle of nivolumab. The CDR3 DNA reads TGTGCCAGCAGCTTGGGACAGCGAAACACCATATATTTT. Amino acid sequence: CASSLGQRNTIYF. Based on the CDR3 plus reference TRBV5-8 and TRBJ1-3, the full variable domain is EAGVTQSPTHLIKTRGQQATLRCSPISGHTSVYWYQQALGLGLQFLLWYDEGEERNRGNFPPRFSGRQFPNYSSELNVNALELEDSALYLCASSLGQRNTIYFGEGSWLTVV.